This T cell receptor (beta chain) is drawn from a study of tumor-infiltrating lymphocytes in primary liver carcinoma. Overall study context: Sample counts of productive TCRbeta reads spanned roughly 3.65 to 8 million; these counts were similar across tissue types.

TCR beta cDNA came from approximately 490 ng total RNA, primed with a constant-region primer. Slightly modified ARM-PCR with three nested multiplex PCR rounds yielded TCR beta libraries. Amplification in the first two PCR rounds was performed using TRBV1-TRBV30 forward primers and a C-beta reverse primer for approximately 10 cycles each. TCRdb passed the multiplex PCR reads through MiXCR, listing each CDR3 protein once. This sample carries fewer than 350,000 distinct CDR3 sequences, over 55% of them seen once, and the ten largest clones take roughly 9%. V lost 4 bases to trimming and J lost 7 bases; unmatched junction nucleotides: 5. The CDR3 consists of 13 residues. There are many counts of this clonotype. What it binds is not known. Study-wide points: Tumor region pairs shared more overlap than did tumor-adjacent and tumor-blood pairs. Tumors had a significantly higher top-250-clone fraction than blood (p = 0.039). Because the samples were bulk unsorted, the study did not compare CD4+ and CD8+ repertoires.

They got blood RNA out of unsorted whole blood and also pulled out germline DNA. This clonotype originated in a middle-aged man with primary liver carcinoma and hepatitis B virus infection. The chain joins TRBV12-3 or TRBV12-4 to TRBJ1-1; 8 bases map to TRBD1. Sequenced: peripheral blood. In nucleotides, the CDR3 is TGTGCCAGCAGTTGGACAGGGCTCGGTGAAGCTTTCTTT. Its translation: CASSWTGLGEAFF.